This T cell receptor (beta chain) was found in a study of T cells in Graves' hyperthyroidism and ophthalmopathy. Overall study results and limits: The model anticipated ophthalmopathy a median approximately 6.6 months pre-onset. Ophthalmopathy could be told apart from stable hyperthyroidism with a 13 V-J model.

TCR beta CDR3 regions were amplified from RNA. The HTBI primer set was used in a first-round RT-PCR of the TCR CDR3. TCRdb called the multiplex PCR reads again in MiXCR, with one record for every CDR3 protein. The sample includes about 540,000 distinct CDR3 sequences, 46% of them seen just once. To note about this clonotype: Its antigen remains unknown.

V dropped 0 bases and J dropped 4; count of bases not matched to a gene: 5. Germline CDR1 and CDR2: DFQATT and SNEGSKA (reference sequence). The CDR3 spans 14 residues. The chain employs TRBV20-1 and TRBJ1-2; 7 nucleotides match TRBD1. The origin of this receptor is a woman under 30 with Graves' hyperthyroidism. The sequenced material came from peripheral blood or thyroid tissue (not recorded which). Here the CDR3 reads CSARDARDSYGYTF. CDR3 sequence (DNA): TGCAGTGCTAGAGATGCCCGGGACAGCTATGGCTACACCTTC.